There are many counts of the clone carrying this T cell receptor (beta chain). Its antigen remains unknown. This entry belongs to a study of regulatory T cells in long-lasting Graves disease. Study observations and caveats: Thyroid tissue was not studied; only peripheral blood was.

The CDR3 is made up of 17 amino acids. J was trimmed by 8 bases and V by 7 bases; bases with no gene match: 20. Germline V gives CDR1 SGHAT, CDR2 FQNNGV. Time point here: newly diagnosed GD, antithyroid drugs for less than 3 months. PBMC-derived RNA was used for the TCR library. TCR beta libraries were built with iRepertoire HTBI primers and Arm-PCR of CDR3 regions. TCRdb used MiXCR to reprocess the multiplex PCR reads, holding one entry per CDR3 protein. The sample includes hundreds of thousands of distinct CDR3 sequences, approximately 16% of them seen just once. These same data were also listed under a study on T cells in Graves' hyperthyroidism and ophthalmopathy. That source adds: From stable hyperthyroidism, ophthalmopathy was separated by a 13 V-J model.

The sample consisted of peripheral blood mononuclear cells (PBMCs), taken at new diagnosis, from a patient treated with antithyroid drugs. The receptor's source is a man aged 40-50 years with Graves disease. This chain joins TRBV11-2 and TRBJ1-2; 9 bases fit TRBD1. The CDR3 reads CASTSLGAQYRGHGYTF. In DNA form, the CDR3 reads TGTGCCAGCACCTCCTTAGGGGCCCAGTACAGGGGGCACGGCTACACCTTC.